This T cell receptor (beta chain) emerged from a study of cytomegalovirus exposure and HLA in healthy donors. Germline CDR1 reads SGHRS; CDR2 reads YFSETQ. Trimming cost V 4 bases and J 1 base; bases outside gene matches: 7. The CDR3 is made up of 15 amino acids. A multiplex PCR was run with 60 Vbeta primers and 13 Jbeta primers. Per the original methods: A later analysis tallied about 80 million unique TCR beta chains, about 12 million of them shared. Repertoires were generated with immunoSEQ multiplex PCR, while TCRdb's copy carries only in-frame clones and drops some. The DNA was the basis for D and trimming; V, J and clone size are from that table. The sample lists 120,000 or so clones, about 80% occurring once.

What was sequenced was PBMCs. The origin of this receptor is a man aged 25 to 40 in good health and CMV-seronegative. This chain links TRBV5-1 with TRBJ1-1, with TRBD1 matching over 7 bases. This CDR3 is CASSPSGTANTEAFF. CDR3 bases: TGCGCCAGCAGCCCCTCCGGGACAGCGAACACTGAAGCTTTCTTT.